These 25 T cell receptor beta chains originate from one sample sequenced in a study of tumor-infiltrating lymphocytes in localized non-small cell lung cancer. TCRdb keeps only in-frame clones here, not all; method: immunoSEQ multiplex PCR. The sample holds about 15,000 clones, around 75% seen once. Input material: lung tumor tissue. The receptors derive from a human donor with non-small cell lung cancer.

V is TRBV6-1 and J is TRBJ1-4; 8 bases match TRBD1. The CDR3 loop spans 14 amino acids. From germline, CDR1 is MNHNS and CDR2 SASEGT. With 6 bases clipped from V and 4 bases from J, the junction kept 4 bases outside the gene matches. Here the CDR3 DNA reads TGTGCCAGCAGCTCGGGACAGGATAATGAAAAACTGTTTTTT. It yields the protein CASSSGQDNEKLFF.

This chain connects TRBV18 to TRBJ2-3, with D possibly matching TRBD2 (5 bases). CDR1 and CDR2 from the germline V gene are KGHSH and LQKENI. Trimming took 4 bases from V and 0 from J, leaving 14 bases between them. There are 16 residues in the CDR3. The chain's CDR3 is CASSRKLASSTDTQYF. CDR3 in DNA: TGTGCCAGCTCACGCAAGCTAGCCTCAAGCACAGATACGCAGTATTTT. The variable domain in full, completed from reference TRBV18 and TRBJ2-3, reads NAGVMQNPRHLVRRRGQEARLRCSPMKGHSHVYWYRQLPEEGLKFMVYLQKENIIDESGMPKERFSAEFPKEGPSILRIQQVVRGDSAAYFCASSRKLASSTDTQYFGPGTRLTVL.

This clone has just one count. This chain joins TRBV10-3 and TRBJ2-3, with D uncertain. The CDR3 is 16 amino acids. Germline V gives CDR1 ENHRY, CDR2 SYGVKD. V was pared by 0 bases and J by 1 base, with 11 bases between. CDR3: CAISESAEQGTDTQYF. CDR3 nucleotides: TGTGCCATCAGTGAGTCGGCGGAGCAAGGCACAGATACGCAGTATTTT.

The sample holds a few counts of this clone. The J gene is TRBJ2-2, the V gene TRBV7-2; 12 positions match TRBD2. Looked up from germline, CDR1 is SGHTA and CDR2 is FQGNSA. V lost 5 bases and J lost 1; bases outside the gene matches: 5. The CDR3 runs to 17 residues. CDR3: CASSRRTSGKNTGELFF. The DNA of the CDR3 is TGTGCCAGCAGCCGCCGGACTAGCGGGAAGAACACCGGGGAGCTGTTTTTT.

The rearrangement links TRBV18 to TRBJ1-1; D not resolved. The ends were cut back, 5 bases at V and 1 base at J, with 8 bases in the middle. Germline CDR1 is KGHSH and CDR2 is LQKENI. The CDR3 has 13 amino acids. CDR3 sequence reads: CASSAQENTEAFF. The CDR3 nucleotides read TGTGCCAGCTCAGCTCAGGAGAACACTGAAGCTTTCTTT.

The V gene is TRBV7-2, the J gene TRBJ2-5; 7 bases align to TRBD1. The V gene end was trimmed by 5 bases and the J gene end by 2 bases; junction bases not matched to a gene: 14. Germline values: CDR1 SGHTA, CDR2 FQGNSA. The CDR3 extends over 17 amino acids. DNA for the CDR3: TGTGCCAGCAGCCCAACCATGACAGGGTGGGGTCAAGAGACCCAGTACTTC. Amino acid sequence: CASSPTMTGWGQETQYF.

V gene TRBV9 combines with J gene TRBJ2-7, with a weak D call TRBD2 (7 bases). CDR1 and CDR2 (germline): SGDLS, YYNGEE. The CDR3 covers 15 residues. V was pared by 4 bases and J by 0 bases, with 14 bases between. CDR3 amino acids: CASSHREGPSYEQYF. Written as DNA, the CDR3 is TGTGCCAGCAGCCACAGGGAGGGACCCTCCTACGAGCAGTACTTC.

The V call is TRBV5-4, the J call TRBJ1-5; D may be TRBD1 (6 bases). The germline V gene encodes CDR1 SGHNT and CDR2 YYREEE (reference sequence). The germline V and J ends were trimmed by 0 bases and 7 bases, with 14 bases remaining between them. The CDR3 is 15 residues long. The CDR3 DNA reads TGTGCCAGCAGCTTGGGGGGGGGCGCAGGGCAGCCCCAGCATTTT. It yields the protein CASSLGGGAGQPQHF. The full variable domain, its missing parts supplied by reference TRBV5-4 and TRBJ1-5, is ETGVTQSPTHLIKTRGQQVTLRCSSQSGHNTVSWYQQALGQGPQFIFQYYREEENGRGNFPPRFSGLQFPNYSSELNVNALELDDSALYLCASSLGGGAGQPQHFGDGTRLSIL.

V is TRBV7-2 and J is TRBJ2-1; 10 positions match TRBD2. This CDR3 has 15 amino acids. Germline CDR1 is SGHTA and CDR2 is FQGNSA. The V and J ends lost 7 bases and 4 bases, in that order; junction bases with no gene match: 7. CDR3 protein: CASTLQGLAYNEQFF. CDR3 in DNA: TGTGCCAGCACCCTACAGGGACTAGCGTACAATGAGCAGTTCTTC.

The chain has TRBV6-5 and TRBJ1-1, with D unclear. Germline V CDR1 and CDR2: MNHEY, SVGAGI. Trimming removed 4 bases from V and 1 base from J, with 10 bases in between. The CDR3 sequence is 14 residues long. CDR3 nucleotide sequence: TGTGCCAGCAGTTCCAGGACGGGGAACACTGAAGCTTTCTTT. As protein: CASSSRTGNTEAFF.

This CDR3 is CASSVGLAGYNEQFF. CDR3 coding DNA: TGTGCCAGCAGCGTAGGGCTAGCGGGGTACAATGAGCAGTTCTTC. The chain joins TRBV9 to TRBJ2-1; 9 bases line up with TRBD2. Per the germline V gene, CDR1 is SGDLS and CDR2 is YYNGEE. After removal of 0 bases from V and 4 bases from J, the junction contained 2 bases not matched to a gene. The CDR3 is 15 amino acids.

This clone was observed a single time. V usage is TRBV18 and J usage is TRBJ1-5; no reliable D call. CDR1 and CDR2 (germline): KGHSH, LQKENI. Trimming shortened V by 3 bases and J by 7 bases, and 10 bases separated the two germline ends. This CDR3 has 13 residues. For the CDR3, the DNA is TGTGCCAGCTCACCGCTCCGGGAACAGCCCCAGCATTTT. Residues: CASSPLREQPQHF.

This clone is medium-sized (0.01 to 0.1%) within its sample. The chain combines TRBV27 with TRBJ2-7; 9 bases align to TRBD1. The CDR3 extends over 14 amino acids. V dropped 3 bases and J dropped 3; count of bases not matched to a gene: 3. CDR1 is MNHEY, CDR2 SMNVEV, per germline (reference sequence). In nucleotides, the CDR3 is TGTGCCAGCAGTTTGCGGGACAGGGACTACGAGCAGTACTTC. This codes for CASSLRDRDYEQYF.

The chain has TRBV14 and TRBJ1-3, with D uncertain. This CDR3 region has 12 residues. The ends were cut back, 4 bases at V and 4 bases at J, with 5 bases in the middle. Germline V gene lookup returns CDR1 SGHDN and CDR2 FVKESK. CDR3 DNA: TGTGCCAGCAGCCCCGTAGGAAACACCATATATTTT. Translated, it gives CASSPVGNTIYF.

This chain joins TRBV6-5 and TRBJ1-6, with D possibly being TRBD1 (5 bases). CDR1 MNHEY and CDR2 SVGAGI come from the germline V gene. This CDR3 is 15 amino acids long. The ends were cut back, 6 bases at V and 2 bases at J, with 11 bases in the middle. CDR3 sequence: CASSPWGTYNSPLHF. For the CDR3, the DNA is TGTGCCAGCAGCCCCTGGGGCACCTATAATTCACCCCTCCACTTT.

This clone is classed as medium-sized. This chain uses TRBV7-9 with TRBJ2-5, with D maybe TRBD1 (5 bases). The V and J ends lost 4 bases and 9 bases respectively, with 12 bases between them. The CDR3 runs to 12 residues. CDR1 is SEHNR, CDR2 FQNEAQ, per germline (reference sequence). Here the CDR3 reads CASSSQTDAQYF. The DNA for the CDR3 is TGTGCCAGCAGCTCCCAGACAGATGCCCAGTACTTC.

The chain carries TRBV2 and TRBJ2-4; D remains ambiguous. The CDR3 length is 14 residues. Germline V lookup: CDR1 SNHLY, CDR2 FYNNEI. Trimming stripped 8 bases from V and 0 bases from J, with 11 bases between. This chain's CDR3 is CASEAPLAKNIQYF. The CDR3 nucleotides are TGTGCCAGCGAAGCCCCTCTAGCCAAAAACATTCAGTACTTC.

The CDR3 region is CASSPPGGESSPLHF. The CDR3, as DNA: TGTGCCAGCTCACCTCCAGGGGGCGAATCGTCACCCCTCCACTTT. The rearrangement joins TRBV18 to TRBJ1-6; 8 bases agree with TRBD1. The germline gives CDR1 KGHSH, CDR2 LQKENI. The trim removed 3 bases at V and 10 bases at J, leaving 8 bases unmatched. The CDR3 extends over 15 amino acids.

The chain employs TRBV28 and TRBJ1-2, with D unclear. The germline V gene encodes CDR1 MDHEN and CDR2 SYDVKM. This CDR3 region has 13 residues. Deletions cut 2 bases from V and 4 bases from J, with 8 bases between. CDR3 bases: TGTGCCAGCAGTTTAGGGGTTGGCTATGGCTACACCTTC. Its translation: CASSLGVGYGYTF.

V gene TRBV5-1 combines with J gene TRBJ2-3; 8 positions agree with TRBD2. CDR1 and CDR2 (germline): SGHRS, YFSETQ. The trim removed 0 bases at V and 6 bases at J, leaving 12 bases unmatched. This CDR3 has 17 amino acids. CDR3 coding DNA: TGCGCCAGCAGCTTGGTCGTAGCGGGGTCCCTCAGGGATACGCAGTATTTT. This gives the protein CASSLVVAGSLRDTQYF.

V gene TRBV6-5 combines with J gene TRBJ2-3, with 8 bases fitting TRBD1. CDR1 and CDR2 from the germline V gene are MNHEY and SVGAGI. The CDR3 consists of 14 residues. Unmatched junction bases numbered 9, after V lost 2 bases and J lost 11 bases. In DNA, the CDR3 is TGTGCCAGCAGTTACCCCTGGACAGGGACCAAGCAGTATTTT. Amino acids: CASSYPWTGTKQYF.

Written as DNA, the CDR3 is TGTGCCAGCTCACACCCGGGACAGGGGTACCACGAGCAGTACTTC. Amino acids: CASSHPGQGYHEQYF. The V gene is TRBV18, the J gene TRBJ2-7; 10 bases are a match to TRBD1. The germline CDR1 and CDR2 sequences are KGHSH and LQKENI. The CDR3 runs 15 residues. Trimming removed 4 bases from V and 5 bases from J; junction bases left unmatched: 8.

For this clone: Other DNA sequences in the same sample also yield this CDR3. The chain has TRBV6-6 and TRBJ1-2; possible D gene TRBD1, 5 bases. The CDR3 length is 15 residues. Per the germline V gene, CDR1 is MNHNY and CDR2 is SVGAGI (reference sequence). Trimming removed 2 bases at V and 2 bases at J, with 12 bases between. CDR3: CASSYGDRGNYGYTF. The CDR3 DNA reads as TGTGCCAGCAGTTACGGGGACCGAGGGAACTATGGCTACACCTTC.

The chain recombines TRBV30 with TRBJ1-1; TRBD1 aligns across 8 bases. CDR1 and CDR2 from the germline V gene are GTSNPN and SVGIG (reference sequence). This CDR3 region has 13 residues. Trimming cost V 4 bases and J 4 bases; bases outside gene matches: 5. The CDR3 loop is CAWTGGVGTEAFF. In DNA form, the CDR3 reads TGTGCCTGGACAGGGGGCGTAGGCACTGAAGCTTTCTTT.

The chain uses TRBV7-9 and TRBJ2-5, with 11 bases that match TRBD2. CDR1 is SEHNR and CDR2 is FQNEAQ in the germline V gene (reference sequence). V lost 5 bases and J lost 5; bases outside the gene matches: 16. CDR3 size: 18 residues. In DNA, the CDR3 is TGTGCCAGCAGCCCAGGGGGGGCACTAGCGGGAGCGCGTGAGACCCAGTACTTC. This gives the protein CASSPGGALAGARETQYF.